A single sample gave rise to the 27 T cell receptor beta chains below, sequenced in a study of T cell repertoires in cytomegalovirus infection. MiXCR, applied by TCRdb to the reads, yields one record per CDR3 protein. The sample has around 630,000 distinct CDR3 sequences, 20% to 25% seen once. Sequenced input: CD8+ T cells from PBMCs. The origin of the receptors is a human donor in good health (CMV status not recorded). Some clones in this sample may be carry-over from other donors' samples.

This sequence joins TRBV29-1 and TRBJ1-1; 7 positions match TRBD1. The trim removed 6 bases at V and 3 bases at J, leaving 4 bases unmatched. Per germline, CDR1 SQVTM and CDR2 ANQGSEA. CDR3 length equals 12 residues. CDR3: CSVVQGYTEAFF. CDR3 sequence (DNA): TGCAGCGTGGTACAGGGGTACACTGAAGCTTTCTTT.

This chain links TRBV20-1 with TRBJ1-5; the D is unclear. CDR3 length equals 14 residues. The germline CDR1 and CDR2 sequences are DFQATT and SNEGSKA (reference sequence). The ends were cut back, 0 bases at V and 7 bases at J, with 13 bases in the middle. CDR3 amino acids: CSAREGNGDQPQHF. The CDR3, as DNA: TGCAGTGCTAGAGAGGGAAATGGTGACCAGCCCCAGCATTTT.

This clonotype was counted between two and nine times. CDR3 in DNA: TGCAGTGCCACGTCGGGGGCCCCGCCAGATACGCAGTATTTT. Protein: CSATSGAPPDTQYF. V gene TRBV20-1 combines with J gene TRBJ2-3; D may be TRBD1 or TRBD2 (6 bases each). This CDR3 contains 14 residues. V was shortened by 6 bases and J by 4 bases, with 17 bases between the two germline ends. Germline V gives CDR1 DFQATT, CDR2 SNEGSKA (reference sequence).

This chain connects TRBV20-1 to TRBJ2-5; D is ambiguous. Germline V CDR1 and CDR2: DFQATT, SNEGSKA (reference sequence). The CDR3 loop spans 16 amino acids. V gave up 1 base and J gave up 2 bases, with 17 bases separating them. The CDR3: CSARADSPNEQETQYF. The CDR3 coding sequence is TGCAGTGCTAGAGCGGATTCCCCCAACGAACAAGAGACCCAGTACTTC.

The rearrangement links TRBV19 to TRBJ2-1; D not certain. This CDR3 spans 15 amino acids. Trimming removed 3 bases at V and 3 bases at J, with 12 bases between. From germline, CDR1 is LNHDA and CDR2 SQIVND (reference sequence). CDR3 nucleotide sequence: TGTGCCAGTAGTATTGGAGATAACCGCTACAATGAGCAGTTCTTC. This sequence encodes CASSIGDNRYNEQFF.

The chain has TRBV4-1 and TRBJ1-5; no clear D gene. CDR1 MGHRA and CDR2 YSYEKL come from the germline V gene. This CDR3 has 16 residues. Trimming removed 4 bases at V and 1 base at J, with 14 bases between. As DNA, the CDR3 is TGCGCCAGCAGCCGCGAGCCGTTGGGGAGCAATCAGCCCCAGCATTTT. Its translation: CASSREPLGSNQPQHF.

This clonotype was recorded only once. The genes are TRBV5-4 and TRBJ2-3; the match to TRBD2 covers 14 bases. Germline CDR1 SGHNT, CDR2 YYREEE (reference sequence). This CDR3 region has 18 residues. V shed 4 bases and J 0 bases; nucleotides not matched to a gene: 7. CDR3 region: CASSPTTSGGESTDTQYF. The CDR3 nucleotides are TGTGCCAGCAGCCCTACGACTAGCGGGGGGGAAAGCACAGATACGCAGTATTTT.

The rearrangement joins TRBV20-1 to TRBJ2-7, with 9 nucleotides matching TRBD2. This CDR3 comprises 13 residues. After removal of 6 bases from V and 5 bases from J, the junction contained 8 bases not matched to a gene. CDR1 is DFQATT and CDR2 is SNEGSKA in the germline V gene (reference sequence). In DNA, the CDR3 is TGCAGTGCAAGGACTAGCGCTAACCACGAGCAGTACTTC. Residues: CSARTSANHEQYF.

This clonotype was detected only a few times. This chain links TRBV4-2 with TRBJ2-1; 8 nucleotides line up with TRBD2. Germline CDR1 reads LGHNA; CDR2 reads YNFKEQ. J was trimmed by 7 bases and V by 0 bases; bases with no gene match: 5. The CDR3 spans 15 residues. Here the CDR3 DNA reads TGTGCCAGCAGCCAAGAACGGGGGGGCCTTAATGAGCAGTTCTTC. Translated: CASSQERGGLNEQFF.

This clonotype has a count of ten or more. J is TRBJ2-7 and V is TRBV28; D is uncertain. Trimming removed 5 bases at V and 0 bases at J, with 14 bases between. CDR1 and CDR2 from the germline V gene are MDHEN and SYDVKM. The length of the CDR3 is 15 residues. The CDR3 DNA reads TGTGCCAGCAGTAAGCTGGCGGAGCTCTCCTACGAGCAGTACGTC. Amino acid sequence: CASSKLAELSYEQYV.

The chain uses TRBV27 and TRBJ1-1; TRBD1 is a possible D gene (6 bases). Germline lookup yields CDR1 MNHEY and CDR2 SMNVEV (reference sequence). The CDR3 is 16 residues long. Deletions cut 3 bases from V and 3 bases from J, with 17 bases between. CDR3 DNA sequence: TGTGCCAGCAGTTTTCTCCCGGGGGCGAGGGACACTGAAGCTTTCTTT. It encodes CASSFLPGARDTEAFF.

This clonotype has at least ten counts. The V gene is TRBV23-1, the J gene TRBJ2-3; no clear D gene. TRBV23-1 is classed as an ORF, of uncertain function. CDR3 length: 18 residues. The V end was cut by 7 bases, the J end by 2 bases, with 25 bases between. Here the CDR3 reads CASTPGICSTRNTDTQYF. CDR3 DNA sequence: TGCGCCAGCACTCCTGGGATTTGTAGCACCCGAAACACAGATACGCAGTATTTT.

The genes are TRBV20-1 and TRBJ2-1; 7 nucleotides agree with TRBD2. The CDR3 loop spans 16 amino acids. J lost 4 bases, V lost 0 bases, and 9 bases had no gene match. Germline assignment: CDR1 DFQATT and CDR2 SNEGSKA (reference sequence). The CDR3 bases are TGCAGTGCTAGAGACCCCCGGGACTACGTGTACAATGAGCAGTTCTTC. Amino acid sequence: CSARDPRDYVYNEQFF.

This clonotype was seen only a few times. The rearrangement links TRBV6-1 to TRBJ2-7, with 12 bases that match TRBD1. The CDR3 consists of 17 residues. After removal of 5 bases from V and 6 bases from J, the junction contained 14 bases not matched to a gene. Germline values: CDR1 MNHNS, CDR2 SASEGT. CDR3 protein: CASSFQLPGQGAPEQYV. CDR3 nucleotide sequence: TGTGCCAGCAGTTTCCAGCTTCCGGGACAGGGGGCGCCCGAGCAGTACGTC.

The chain employs TRBV2 and TRBJ2-3; TRBD2 matches at 8 bases. The CDR3 is 14 residues long. CDR1 SNHLY and CDR2 FYNNEI come from the germline V gene. V lost 10 bases and J lost 4; bases outside the gene matches: 10. In DNA, the CDR3 is TGTGCCACCATCGGGGGGGGGAGCCCAGATACGCAGTATTTT. Protein product: CATIGGGSPDTQYF.

Turning to this clonotype: Germline is not matched at one junction end, which may reflect a read error. The chain uses TRBV3-1 and TRBJ1-2; no clear D. Germline V gene sequence: CDR1 LGHDT, CDR2 YNNKEL (reference sequence). There are 18 residues in the CDR3. The CDR3 region has the DNA TGTGCCGGCAGCCAAGATCAGTCGCTCAGGTTGCCCCACTATGGCTACACCTTC. It is translated as CAGSQDQSLRLPHYGYTF.

This clonotype was found a few times. The chain combines TRBV7-9 with TRBJ2-7; D call uncertain. The CDR3 runs to 15 residues. Trimming cost V 6 bases and J 0 bases, with 15 bases left between them. From germline, CDR1 is SEHNR and CDR2 FQNEAQ (reference sequence). The CDR3 protein is CASSSDGMSSYEQYV. CDR3 coding DNA: TGTGCCAGCAGTTCGGACGGAATGAGCTCCTACGAGCAGTACGTC.

This clonotype was detected ten times or more. One end of the junction does not line up with germline, which may come from a read error. The chain has TRBV28 and TRBJ1-4; D remains ambiguous. Germline CDR1 reads MDHEN; CDR2 reads SYDVKM. The CDR3 is made up of 15 amino acids. This CDR3 is CASRLSRNRNEKLFF. DNA for the CDR3: TGTGCCAGCAGATTATCCAGGAACCGTAATGAAAAACTGTTTTTT.

V is TRBV11-1 and J is TRBJ2-2; D uncertain. The CDR3 extends over 12 amino acids. Germline V CDR1 and CDR2: SGHAT, FQDESV (reference sequence). V was clipped by 5 bases and J by 7 bases, with 8 bases between them. CDR3 bases: TGTGCCAGCAGCGTCGAGGTCGGGGAGCTGTTTTTT. Amino acids: CASSVEVGELFF.

This clonotype was observed a handful of times. V is TRBV28 and J is TRBJ2-7, with D perhaps matching TRBD1 (6 bases). The CDR3 totals 17 residues. CDR1 and CDR2 (germline): MDHEN, SYDVKM. V dropped 3 bases and J dropped 5 bases, with 23 bases sitting between them. CDR3 residues: CASSFGAAQGSWDEQYF. The CDR3 DNA is TGTGCCAGCAGTTTTGGGGCGGCACAGGGTAGTTGGGACGAGCAGTACTTC.

The sample holds many counts of this clonotype. The rearrangement uses TRBV12-3 or TRBV12-4 and TRBJ2-7; TRBD1 or TRBD2 may be the D gene (5 bases each). The V end lost 5 bases, the J end lost 2 bases, and 10 bases lay between the germline ends. The CDR3 runs 13 residues. The CDR3 spells CASSPGRPYEQYF. CDR3 DNA: TGTGCCAGCAGTCCGGGACGGCCCTACGAGCAGTACTTC.

This clonotype was found many times. This chain uses TRBV6-2 or TRBV6-3 with TRBJ1-5; D call uncertain. Trimming stripped 0 bases from V and 5 bases from J, with 11 bases between. Germline V CDR1 and CDR2: MNHEY, SVGEGT. This CDR3 contains 15 residues. CDR3 protein: CASSYSTGEDQPQHF. The CDR3 DNA reads as TGTGCCAGCAGTTACTCGACCGGGGAGGATCAGCCCCAGCATTTT.

Notes on this clonotype: A much larger clone differs by one base, so this may be a read error. This chain uses TRBV7-9 with TRBJ2-2; 7 bases fit TRBD1. The CDR3 loop spans 17 amino acids. CDR1 and CDR2 (germline): SEHNR, FQNEAQ (reference sequence). The CDR3 spells CASSFLSGTDRTEELFF. CDR3 sequence (DNA): TGTGCCAGCAGCTTCTTATCCGGGACAGACCGAACCGAGGAGCTGTTTTTT.

There are many counts of this clonotype. This CDR3 is CASRTGTGESPLHF. CDR3 nucleotide sequence: TGTGCCAGCCGGACTGGGACCGGCGAGTCACCCCTCCACTTT. The chain uses TRBV27 and TRBJ1-6; weak D call: TRBD1 (5 bases). Germline V gives CDR1 MNHEY, CDR2 SMNVEV (reference sequence). Trimming shortened V by 8 bases and J by 10 bases, and 18 bases separated the two germline ends. This CDR3 has 14 amino acids.

The chain has TRBV20-1 and TRBJ2-7; D is undetermined. This CDR3 comprises 13 residues. V was pared by 0 bases and J by 3 bases, with 9 bases between. The V gene's germline CDR1 is DFQATT and CDR2 SNEGSKA (reference sequence). CDR3 coding DNA: TGCAGTGCTAGAGATCGCAAGGACTACGAGCAGTACTTC. Its protein product is CSARDRKDYEQYF.

This clonotype was detected only a few times. The chain joins TRBV14 to TRBJ2-4, with a possible D match to TRBD1 (5 bases). Germline V gene data show CDR1 as SGHDN and CDR2 as FVKESK. Trimming left V 11 bases short and J 2 bases short, with 25 bases between. The CDR3 extends over 17 amino acids. CDR3 nucleotides: TGTGCCTACAAGGACACCGCCGGTCGTGGAACCAAAAACATTCAGTACTTC. Its protein is CAYKDTAGRGTKNIQYF.

V usage is TRBV28 and J usage is TRBJ2-2, with D possibly being TRBD1 (6 bases). Germline V lookup: CDR1 MDHEN, CDR2 SYDVKM. CDR3 size: 17 residues. V was trimmed by 1 base and J by 4 bases, leaving 16 bases between them. The CDR3 here is CASSLSWTAILTGELFF. CDR3 coding DNA: TGTGCCAGCAGTTTATCGTGGACAGCGATCCTCACCGGGGAGCTGTTTTTT. The full variable domain, its missing parts supplied by reference TRBV28 and TRBJ2-2, is DVKVTQSSRYLVKRTGEKVFLECVQDMDHENMFWYRQDPGLGLRLIYFSYDVKMKEKGDIPEGYSVSREKKERFSLILESASTNQTSMYLCASSLSWTAILTGELFFGEGSRLTVL.